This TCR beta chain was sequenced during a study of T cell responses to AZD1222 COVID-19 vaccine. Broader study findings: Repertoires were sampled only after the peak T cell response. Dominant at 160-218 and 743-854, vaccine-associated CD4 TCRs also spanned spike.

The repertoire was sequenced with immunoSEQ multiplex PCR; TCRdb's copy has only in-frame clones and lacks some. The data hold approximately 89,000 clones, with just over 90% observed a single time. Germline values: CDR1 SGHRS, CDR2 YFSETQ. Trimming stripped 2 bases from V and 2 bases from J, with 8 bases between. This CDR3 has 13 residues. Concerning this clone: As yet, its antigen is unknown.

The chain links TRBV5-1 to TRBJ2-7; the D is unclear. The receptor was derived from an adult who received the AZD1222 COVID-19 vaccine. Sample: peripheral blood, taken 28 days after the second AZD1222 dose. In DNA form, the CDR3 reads TGCGCCAGCAGCTTCGGACGGGCCTACGAGCAGTACTTC. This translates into CASSFGRAYEQYF.